This T cell receptor beta chain was captured in a study of cytomegalovirus exposure and HLA in healthy donors. It was with 60 Vbeta and 13 Jbeta primers that the PCR ran. Assay used: immunoSEQ multiplex PCR; TCRdb lists only in-frame clones, some missing. The sample has 150,000 to 200,000 clones, 60% to 80% seen once. From germline, CDR1 is MNHEY and CDR2 SVGAGI. There are 11 residues in the CDR3. After removal of 6 bases from V and 13 bases from J, the junction contained 4 bases not matched to a gene. For this clone: Its specificity is unknown.

Overall study results and limits: The study recorded around 160 TCR beta chains that were cytomegalovirus-associated. A few of the chains that were CMV-associated were confirmed in vitro to be specific for CMV antigens.

All the people who gave samples were healthy bone marrow donors. The V call is TRBV6-5, the J call TRBJ2-1; 9 bases are a match to TRBD2. The clonotype comes from a man aged 35-49 years in good health and CMV-seropositive. The sequenced material came from PBMCs. The CDR3 DNA reads as TGTGCCAGCAGCTCCGGGACTAGCCAGTTCTTC. Translation gives CASSSGTSQFF.